Below, 2 T cell receptor beta chains from the same sample are listed, as sequenced in a study of response to subunit inactivated influenza vaccine. TCRdb re-called the RT-PCR reads with MiXCR, one entry per CDR3 protein. The table lists about 190,000 distinct CDR3 sequences, approximately 15% of them singletons. The material sequenced was CD8+ T cells sorted from PBMCs, taken 4 to 6 days after vaccination. These receptors came from a man aged 50-60 years who received an inactivated influenza vaccine.

The V and J genes are TRBV2 and TRBJ2-7, with 7 bases that match TRBD1. CDR1 is SNHLY, CDR2 FYNNEI, per germline. After removal of 7 bases from V and 3 bases from J, the junction contained 9 bases not matched to a gene. The CDR3 loop spans 14 amino acids. CDR3 amino acids: CASKYGRGIYEQYF. DNA of the CDR3: TGTGCCAGCAAGTATGGCAGGGGGATCTACGAGCAGTACTTC.

The chain joins TRBV11-2 to TRBJ2-2; D is undetermined. V was pared by 6 bases and J by 2 bases, with 16 bases between. The CDR3 is 16 residues long. CDR1 SGHAT and CDR2 FQNNGV come from the germline V gene. The CDR3 nucleotides are TGTGCCAGCAGTTCTACCCCTGACGCTAACACCGGGGAGCTGTTTTTT. Residues: CASSSTPDANTGELFF.